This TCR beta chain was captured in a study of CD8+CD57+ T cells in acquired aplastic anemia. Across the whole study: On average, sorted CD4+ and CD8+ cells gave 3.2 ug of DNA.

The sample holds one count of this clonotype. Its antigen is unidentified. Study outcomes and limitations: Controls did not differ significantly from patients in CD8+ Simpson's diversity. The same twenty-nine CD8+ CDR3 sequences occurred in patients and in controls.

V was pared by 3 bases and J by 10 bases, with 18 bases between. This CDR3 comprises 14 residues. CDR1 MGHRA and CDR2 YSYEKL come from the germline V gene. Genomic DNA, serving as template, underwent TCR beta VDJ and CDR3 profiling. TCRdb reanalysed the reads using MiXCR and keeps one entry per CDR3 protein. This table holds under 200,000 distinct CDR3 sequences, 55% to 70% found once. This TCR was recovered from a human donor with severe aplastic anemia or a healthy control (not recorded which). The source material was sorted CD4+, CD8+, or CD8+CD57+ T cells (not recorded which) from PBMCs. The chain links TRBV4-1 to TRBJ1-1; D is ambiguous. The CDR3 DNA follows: TGCGCCAGCAGCCAGGTTGGCGGTCTTATTTTAGCTTTCTTT. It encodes CASSQVGGLILAFF.